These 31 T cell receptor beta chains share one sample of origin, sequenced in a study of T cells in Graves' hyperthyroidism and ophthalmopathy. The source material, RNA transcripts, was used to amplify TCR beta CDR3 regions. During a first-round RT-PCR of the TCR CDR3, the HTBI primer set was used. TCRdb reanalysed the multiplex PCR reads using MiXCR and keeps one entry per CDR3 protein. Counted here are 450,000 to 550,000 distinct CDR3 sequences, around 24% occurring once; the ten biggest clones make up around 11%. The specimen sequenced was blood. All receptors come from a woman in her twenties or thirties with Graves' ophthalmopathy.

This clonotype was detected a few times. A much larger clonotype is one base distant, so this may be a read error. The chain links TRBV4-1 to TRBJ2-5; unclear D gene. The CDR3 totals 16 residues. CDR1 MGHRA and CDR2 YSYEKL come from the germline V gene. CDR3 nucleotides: TGCGCCAGCAGCCAAGATTTACCCACGAGCCAAGAGACCAAGTACTTC. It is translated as CASSQDLPTSQETKYF.

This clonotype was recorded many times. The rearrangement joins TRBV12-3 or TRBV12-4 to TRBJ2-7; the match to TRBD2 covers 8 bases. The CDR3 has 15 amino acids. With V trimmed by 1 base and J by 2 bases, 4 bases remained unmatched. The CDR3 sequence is CASSLGSGKTYEQYF. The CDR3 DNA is TGTGCCAGCAGTTTAGGTAGCGGGAAAACCTACGAGCAGTACTTC.

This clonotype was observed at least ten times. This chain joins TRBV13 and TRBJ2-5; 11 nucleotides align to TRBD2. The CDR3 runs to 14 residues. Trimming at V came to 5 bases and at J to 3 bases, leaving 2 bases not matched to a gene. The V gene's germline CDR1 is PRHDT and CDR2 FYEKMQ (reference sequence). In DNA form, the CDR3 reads TGTGCCAGCAGCGGGGGACTAGCGGAAGAGACCCAGTACTTC. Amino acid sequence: CASSGGLAEETQYF.

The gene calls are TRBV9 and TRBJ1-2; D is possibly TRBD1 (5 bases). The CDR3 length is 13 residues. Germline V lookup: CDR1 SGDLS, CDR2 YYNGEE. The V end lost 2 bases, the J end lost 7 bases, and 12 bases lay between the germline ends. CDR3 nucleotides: TGTGCCAGCAGCGTTGAGGGGTCCGGTGGCTACACCTTC. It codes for CASSVEGSGGYTF.

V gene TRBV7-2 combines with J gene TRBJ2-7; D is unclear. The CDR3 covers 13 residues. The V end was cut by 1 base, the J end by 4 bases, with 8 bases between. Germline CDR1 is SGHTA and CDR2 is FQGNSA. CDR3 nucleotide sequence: TGTGCCAGCAGCTTAGAGTGGGAATACGAGCAGTACTTC. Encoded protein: CASSLEWEYEQYF.

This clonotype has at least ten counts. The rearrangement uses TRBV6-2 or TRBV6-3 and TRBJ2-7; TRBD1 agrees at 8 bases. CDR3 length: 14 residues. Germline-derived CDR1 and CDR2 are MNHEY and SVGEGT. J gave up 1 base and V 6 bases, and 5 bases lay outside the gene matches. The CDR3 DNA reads TGTGCCAGCAGCACAGGGGGGACATCCTACGAGCAGTACTTC. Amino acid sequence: CASSTGGTSYEQYF.

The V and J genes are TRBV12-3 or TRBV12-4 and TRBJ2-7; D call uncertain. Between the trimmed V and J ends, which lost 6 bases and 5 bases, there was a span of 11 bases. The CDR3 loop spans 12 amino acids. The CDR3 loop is CASSPYRDEQYF. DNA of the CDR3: TGTGCCAGCAGCCCATATCGGGACGAGCAGTACTTC.

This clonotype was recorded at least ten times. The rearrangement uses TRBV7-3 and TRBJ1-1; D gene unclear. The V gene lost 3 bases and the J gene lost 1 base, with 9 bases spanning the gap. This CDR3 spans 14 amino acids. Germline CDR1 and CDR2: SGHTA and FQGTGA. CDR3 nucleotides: TGTGCCAGCAGCTTGGGCAGGTCGAACACTGAAGCTTTCTTT. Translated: CASSLGRSNTEAFF.

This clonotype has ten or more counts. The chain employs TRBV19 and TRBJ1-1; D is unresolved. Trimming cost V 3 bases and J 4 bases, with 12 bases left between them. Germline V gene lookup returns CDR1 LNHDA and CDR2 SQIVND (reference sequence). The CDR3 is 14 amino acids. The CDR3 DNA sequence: TGTGCCAGTAGTATTTTATGGGATTTCACTGAAGCTTTCTTT. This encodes CASSILWDFTEAFF.

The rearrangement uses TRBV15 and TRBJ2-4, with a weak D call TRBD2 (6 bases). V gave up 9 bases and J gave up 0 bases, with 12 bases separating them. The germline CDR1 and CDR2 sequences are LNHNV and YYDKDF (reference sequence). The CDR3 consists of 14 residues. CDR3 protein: CATSLALAKNIQYF. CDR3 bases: TGTGCCACGTCACTAGCATTAGCCAAAAACATTCAGTACTTC. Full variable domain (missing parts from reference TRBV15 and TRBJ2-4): DAMVIQNPRYQVTQFGKPVTLSCSQTLNHNVMYWYQQKSSQAPKLLFHYYDKDFNNEADTPDNFQSRRPNTSFCFLDIRSPGLGDTAMYLCATSLALAKNIQYFGAGTRLSVL.

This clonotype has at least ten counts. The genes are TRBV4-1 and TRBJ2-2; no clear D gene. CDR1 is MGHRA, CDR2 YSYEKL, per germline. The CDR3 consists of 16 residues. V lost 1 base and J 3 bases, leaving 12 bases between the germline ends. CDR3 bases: TGCGCCAGCAGCCAAGTGGAAAACCGTTACACCGGGGAGCTGTTTTTT. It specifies CASSQVENRYTGELFF.

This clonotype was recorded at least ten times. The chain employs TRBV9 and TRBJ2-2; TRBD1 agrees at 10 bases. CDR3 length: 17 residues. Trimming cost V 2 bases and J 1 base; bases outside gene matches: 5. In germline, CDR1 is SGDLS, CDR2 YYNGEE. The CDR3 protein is CASSVRDRGENTGELFF. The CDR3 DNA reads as TGTGCCAGCAGCGTCCGGGACAGGGGAGAGAACACCGGGGAGCTGTTTTTT.

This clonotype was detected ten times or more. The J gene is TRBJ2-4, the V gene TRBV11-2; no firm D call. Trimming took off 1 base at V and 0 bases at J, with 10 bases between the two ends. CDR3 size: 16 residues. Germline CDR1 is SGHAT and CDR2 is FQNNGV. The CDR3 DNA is TGTGCCAGCAGCTTAGGGCAGCTCCTAGCCAAAAACATTCAGTACTTC. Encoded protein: CASSLGQLLAKNIQYF.

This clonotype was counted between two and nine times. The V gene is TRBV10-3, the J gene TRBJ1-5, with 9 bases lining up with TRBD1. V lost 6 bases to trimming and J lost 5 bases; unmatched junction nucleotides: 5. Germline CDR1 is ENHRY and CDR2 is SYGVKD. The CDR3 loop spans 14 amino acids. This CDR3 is CAISDRGKDQPQHF. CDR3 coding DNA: TGTGCCATCAGCGACAGGGGGAAGGATCAGCCCCAGCATTTT.

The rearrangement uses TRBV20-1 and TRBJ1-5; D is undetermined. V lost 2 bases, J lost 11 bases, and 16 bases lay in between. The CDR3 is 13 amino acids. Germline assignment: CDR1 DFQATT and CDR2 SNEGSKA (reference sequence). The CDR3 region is CSARYTVEDAQHF. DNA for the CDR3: TGCAGTGCTAGATATACGGTTGAGGACGCCCAGCATTTT.

This CDR3 reads CSARGRGDQPQHF. The CDR3 DNA follows: TGCAGTGCTAGAGGTAGGGGGGATCAGCCCCAGCATTTT. V gene TRBV20-1 combines with J gene TRBJ1-5; D perhaps matches TRBD1 (6 bases). This CDR3 is 13 amino acids long. V was cut by 1 base and J by 5 bases, with 9 bases left in between. From germline, CDR1 is DFQATT and CDR2 SNEGSKA (reference sequence).

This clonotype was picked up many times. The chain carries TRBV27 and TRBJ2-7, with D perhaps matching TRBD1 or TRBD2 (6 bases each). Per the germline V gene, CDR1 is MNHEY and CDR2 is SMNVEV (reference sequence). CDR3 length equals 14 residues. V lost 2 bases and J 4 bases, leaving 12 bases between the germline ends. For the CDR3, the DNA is TGTGCCAGCAGTTTACGGGGGCTCGAATACGAGCAGTACTTC. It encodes CASSLRGLEYEQYF.

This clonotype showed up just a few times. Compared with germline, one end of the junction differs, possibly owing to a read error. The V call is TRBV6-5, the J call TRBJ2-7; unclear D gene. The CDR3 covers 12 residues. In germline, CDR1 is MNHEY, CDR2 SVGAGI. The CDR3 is CASSYPGQDPSF. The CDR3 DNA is TGTGCCAGCAGTTACCCCGGGCAGGACCCCTCCTTC.

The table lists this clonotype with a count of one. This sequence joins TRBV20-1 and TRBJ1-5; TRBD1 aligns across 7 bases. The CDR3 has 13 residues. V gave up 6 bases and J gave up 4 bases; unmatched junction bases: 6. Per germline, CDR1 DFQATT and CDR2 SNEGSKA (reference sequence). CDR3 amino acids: CSAQTGRNQPQHF. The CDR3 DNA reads TGCAGTGCCCAGACAGGGAGAAATCAGCCCCAGCATTTT.

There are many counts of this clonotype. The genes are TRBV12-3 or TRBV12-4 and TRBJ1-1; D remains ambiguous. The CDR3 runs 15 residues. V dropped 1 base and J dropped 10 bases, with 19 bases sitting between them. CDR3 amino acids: CASSLVSPAAGSAFF. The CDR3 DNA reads TGTGCCAGCAGTTTAGTAAGTCCTGCAGCGGGGTCAGCTTTCTTT.

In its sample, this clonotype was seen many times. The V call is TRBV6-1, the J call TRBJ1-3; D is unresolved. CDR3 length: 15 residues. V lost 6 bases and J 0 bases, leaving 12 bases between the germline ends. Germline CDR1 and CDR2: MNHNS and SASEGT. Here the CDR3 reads CASSPTLSSGNTIYF. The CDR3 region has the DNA TGTGCCAGCAGCCCGACCCTTAGCTCTGGAAACACCATATATTTT.

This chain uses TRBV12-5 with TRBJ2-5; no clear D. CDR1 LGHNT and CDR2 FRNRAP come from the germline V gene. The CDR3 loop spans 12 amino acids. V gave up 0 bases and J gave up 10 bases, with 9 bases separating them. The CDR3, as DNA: TGTGCTAGTGGTTTGGTTGCTAGGGACCAGTACTTC. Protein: CASGLVARDQYF.

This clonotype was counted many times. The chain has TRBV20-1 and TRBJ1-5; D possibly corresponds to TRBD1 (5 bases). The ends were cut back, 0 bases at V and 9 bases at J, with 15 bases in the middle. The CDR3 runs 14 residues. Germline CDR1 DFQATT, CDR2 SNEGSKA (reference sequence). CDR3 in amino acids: CSARDGRGMRPQHF. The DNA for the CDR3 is TGCAGTGCTAGAGATGGTCGGGGGATGAGGCCCCAGCATTTT.

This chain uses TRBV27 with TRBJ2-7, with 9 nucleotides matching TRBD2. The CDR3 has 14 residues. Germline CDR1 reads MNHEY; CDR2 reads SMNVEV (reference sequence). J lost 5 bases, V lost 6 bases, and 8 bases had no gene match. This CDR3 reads CASSPIAGVDEQYF. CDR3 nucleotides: TGTGCCAGCAGCCCCATAGCGGGAGTAGACGAGCAGTACTTC.

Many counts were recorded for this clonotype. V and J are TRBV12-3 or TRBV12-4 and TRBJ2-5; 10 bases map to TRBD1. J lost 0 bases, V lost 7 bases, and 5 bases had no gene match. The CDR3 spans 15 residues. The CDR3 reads CASTMGQGNQETQYF. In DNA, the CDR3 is TGTGCCAGCACCATGGGACAGGGGAACCAAGAGACCCAGTACTTC.

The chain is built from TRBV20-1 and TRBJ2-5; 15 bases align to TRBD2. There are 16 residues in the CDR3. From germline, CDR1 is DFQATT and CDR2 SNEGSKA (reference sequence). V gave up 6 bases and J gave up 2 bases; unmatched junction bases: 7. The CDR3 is CSASGTSGGPQETQYF. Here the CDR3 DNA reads TGCAGTGCCTCCGGGACTAGCGGGGGGCCACAAGAGACCCAGTACTTC.

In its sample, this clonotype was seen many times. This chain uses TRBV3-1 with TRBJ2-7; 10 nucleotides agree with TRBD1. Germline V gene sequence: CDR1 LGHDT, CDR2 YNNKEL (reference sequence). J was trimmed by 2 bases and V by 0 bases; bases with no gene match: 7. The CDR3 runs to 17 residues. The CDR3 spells CASSQEGVGTGAYEQYF. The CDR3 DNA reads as TGTGCCAGCAGCCAAGAGGGCGTCGGGACAGGGGCCTACGAGCAGTACTTC.

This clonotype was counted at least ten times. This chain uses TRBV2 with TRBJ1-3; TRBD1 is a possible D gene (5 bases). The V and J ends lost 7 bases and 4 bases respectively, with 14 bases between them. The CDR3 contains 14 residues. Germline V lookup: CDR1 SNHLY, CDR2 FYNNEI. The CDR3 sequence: CASIEGTGGNTIYF. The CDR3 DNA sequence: TGTGCCAGCATCGAGGGGACGGGCGGAAACACCATATATTTT.

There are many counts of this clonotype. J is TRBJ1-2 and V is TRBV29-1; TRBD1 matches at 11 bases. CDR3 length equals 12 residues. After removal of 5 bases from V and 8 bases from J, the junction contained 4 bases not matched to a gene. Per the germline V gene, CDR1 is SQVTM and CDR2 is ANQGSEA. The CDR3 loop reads CSVSGTGGGYTF. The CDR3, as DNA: TGCAGCGTTTCCGGGACAGGGGGAGGCTACACCTTC.

Here the CDR3 reads CASTTISYSGANVLTF. In nucleotides, the CDR3 is TGTGCCAGTACCACAATTAGTTACTCTGGGGCCAACGTCCTGACTTTC. The chain recombines TRBV19 with TRBJ2-6; D is unresolved. The germline V gene encodes CDR1 LNHDA and CDR2 SQIVND (reference sequence). V was shortened by 7 bases and J by 0 bases, with 13 bases between the two germline ends. The CDR3 extends over 16 amino acids.

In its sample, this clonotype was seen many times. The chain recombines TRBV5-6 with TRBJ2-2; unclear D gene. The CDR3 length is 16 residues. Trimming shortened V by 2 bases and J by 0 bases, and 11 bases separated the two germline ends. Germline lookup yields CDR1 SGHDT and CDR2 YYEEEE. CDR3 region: CASSLFSRANTGELFF. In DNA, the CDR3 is TGTGCCAGCAGCTTATTTTCGAGAGCGAACACCGGGGAGCTGTTTTTT.